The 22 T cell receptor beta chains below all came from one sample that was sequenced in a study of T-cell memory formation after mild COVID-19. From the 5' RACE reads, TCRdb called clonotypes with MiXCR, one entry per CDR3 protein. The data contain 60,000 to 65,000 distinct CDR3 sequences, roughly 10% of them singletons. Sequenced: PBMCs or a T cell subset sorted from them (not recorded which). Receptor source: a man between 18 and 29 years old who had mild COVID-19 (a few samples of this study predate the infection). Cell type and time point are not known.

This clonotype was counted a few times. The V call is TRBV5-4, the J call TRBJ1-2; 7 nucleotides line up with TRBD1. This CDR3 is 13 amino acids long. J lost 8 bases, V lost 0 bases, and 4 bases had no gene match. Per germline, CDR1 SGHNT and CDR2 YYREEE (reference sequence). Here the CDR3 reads CASSLETGNGYTF. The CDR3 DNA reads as TGTGCCAGCAGCTTGGAGACAGGGAACGGCTACACCTTC.

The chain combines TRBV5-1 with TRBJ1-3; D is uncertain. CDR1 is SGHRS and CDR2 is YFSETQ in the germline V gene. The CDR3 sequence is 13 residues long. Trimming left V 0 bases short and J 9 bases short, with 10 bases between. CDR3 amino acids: CASSLVGYSTIYF. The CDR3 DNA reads TGCGCCAGCAGCTTGGTGGGATATTCCACCATATATTTT.

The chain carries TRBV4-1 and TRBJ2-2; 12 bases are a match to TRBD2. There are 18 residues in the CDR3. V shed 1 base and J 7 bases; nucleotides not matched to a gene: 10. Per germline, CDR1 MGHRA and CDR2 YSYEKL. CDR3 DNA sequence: TGCGCCAGCAGCCAAGTTCAGTCGCTAGCGGGGGGGGTCGGGGAGCTGTTTTTT. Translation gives CASSQVQSLAGGVGELFF.

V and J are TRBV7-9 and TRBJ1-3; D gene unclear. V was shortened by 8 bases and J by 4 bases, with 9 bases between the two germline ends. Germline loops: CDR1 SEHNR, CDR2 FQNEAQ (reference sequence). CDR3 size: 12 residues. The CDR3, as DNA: TGTGCCAGCGGTCGTTCCGGAAACACCATATATTTT. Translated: CASGRSGNTIYF.

In nucleotides, the CDR3 is TGCGCCAGCAGCTTCCAAGATAATGAGCAGTTCTTC. It translates to CASSFQDNEQFF. V and J are TRBV5-1 and TRBJ2-1, with unresolved D. This CDR3 comprises 12 residues. Germline CDR1 reads SGHRS; CDR2 reads YFSETQ. V was clipped by 2 bases and J by 7 bases, with 7 bases between them.

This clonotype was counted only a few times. The CDR3: CASSLGTNTEAFF. The DNA for the CDR3 is TGTGCCAGCAGCTTAGGAACCAACACTGAAGCTTTCTTT. The V and J genes are TRBV7-2 and TRBJ1-1; D gene ambiguous. CDR3 length: 13 amino acids. Trimming left V 1 base short and J 2 bases short, with 5 bases between. CDR1 is SGHTA, CDR2 FQGNSA, per germline. Supplemented by reference TRBV7-2 and TRBJ1-1, the full variable domain reads GAGVSQSPSNKVTEKGKDVELRCDPISGHTALYWYRQSLGQGLEFLIYFQGNSAPDKSGLPSDRFSAERTGGSVSTLTIQRTQQEDSAVYLCASSLGTNTEAFFGQGTRLTVV.

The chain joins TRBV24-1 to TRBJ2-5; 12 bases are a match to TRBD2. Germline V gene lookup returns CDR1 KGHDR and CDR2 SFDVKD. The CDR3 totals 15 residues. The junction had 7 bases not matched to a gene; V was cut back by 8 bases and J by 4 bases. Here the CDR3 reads CATTASGGAPETQYF. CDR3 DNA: TGTGCCACCACCGCTAGCGGGGGGGCCCCAGAGACCCAGTACTTC.

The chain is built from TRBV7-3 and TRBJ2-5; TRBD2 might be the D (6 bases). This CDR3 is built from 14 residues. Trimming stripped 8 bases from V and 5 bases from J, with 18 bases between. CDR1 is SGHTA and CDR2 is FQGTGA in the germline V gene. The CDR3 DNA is TGTGCCAGCTCGGTGGGACTGGCGGAGGAGACCCAGTACTTC. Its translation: CASSVGLAEETQYF.

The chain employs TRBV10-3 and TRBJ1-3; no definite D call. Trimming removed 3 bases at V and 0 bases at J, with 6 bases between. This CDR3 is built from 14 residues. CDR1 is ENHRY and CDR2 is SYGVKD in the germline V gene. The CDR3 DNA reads TGTGCCATCAGTGACACCAACTCTGGAAACACCATATATTTT. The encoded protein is CAISDTNSGNTIYF.

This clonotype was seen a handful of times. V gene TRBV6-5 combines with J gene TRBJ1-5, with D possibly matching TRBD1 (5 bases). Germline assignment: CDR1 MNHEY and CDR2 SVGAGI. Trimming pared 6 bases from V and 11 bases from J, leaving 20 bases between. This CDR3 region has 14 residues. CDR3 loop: CASRSGPTSRAQHF. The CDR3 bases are TGTGCCAGCAGGTCGGGACCAACCAGCAGGGCCCAGCATTTT.

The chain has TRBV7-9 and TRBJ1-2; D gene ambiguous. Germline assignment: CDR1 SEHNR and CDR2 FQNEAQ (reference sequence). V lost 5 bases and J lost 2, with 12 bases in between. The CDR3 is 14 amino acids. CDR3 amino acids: CASSLGSRNYGYTF. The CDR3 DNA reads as TGTGCCAGCAGCCTAGGCTCAAGAAACTATGGCTACACCTTC.

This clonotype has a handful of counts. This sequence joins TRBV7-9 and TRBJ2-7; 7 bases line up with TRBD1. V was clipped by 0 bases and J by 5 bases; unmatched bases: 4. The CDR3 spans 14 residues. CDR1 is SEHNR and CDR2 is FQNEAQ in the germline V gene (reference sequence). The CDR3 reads CASSLAGGGNEQYF. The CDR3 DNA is TGTGCCAGCAGCTTAGCAGGGGGCGGAAACGAGCAGTACTTC.

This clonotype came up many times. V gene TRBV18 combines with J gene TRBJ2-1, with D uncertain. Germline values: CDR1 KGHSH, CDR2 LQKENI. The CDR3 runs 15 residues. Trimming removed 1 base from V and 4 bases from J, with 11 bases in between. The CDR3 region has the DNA TGTGCCAGCTCACCACGCACCTCTTTATACAATGAGCAGTTCTTC. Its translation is CASSPRTSLYNEQFF.

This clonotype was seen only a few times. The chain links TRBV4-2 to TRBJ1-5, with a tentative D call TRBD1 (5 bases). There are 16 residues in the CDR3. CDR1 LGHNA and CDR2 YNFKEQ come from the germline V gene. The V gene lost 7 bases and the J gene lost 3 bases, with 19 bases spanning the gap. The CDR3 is CASNPTGGATNQPQHF. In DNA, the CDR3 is TGTGCCAGCAACCCCACGGGGGGAGCCACCAATCAGCCCCAGCATTTT.

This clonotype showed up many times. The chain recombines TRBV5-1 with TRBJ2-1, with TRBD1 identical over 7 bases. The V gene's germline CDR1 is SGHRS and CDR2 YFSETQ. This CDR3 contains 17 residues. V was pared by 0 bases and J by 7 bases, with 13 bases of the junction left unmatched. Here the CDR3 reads CASSLAPGAGGYNEQFF. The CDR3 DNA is TGCGCCAGCAGCTTGGCGCCCGGGGCAGGGGGTTATAATGAGCAGTTCTTC.

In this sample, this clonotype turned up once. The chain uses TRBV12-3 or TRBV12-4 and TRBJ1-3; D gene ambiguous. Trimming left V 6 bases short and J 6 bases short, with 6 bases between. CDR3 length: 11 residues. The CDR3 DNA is TGTGCCAGCAGCCTGACAAACACCATATATTTT. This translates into CASSLTNTIYF.

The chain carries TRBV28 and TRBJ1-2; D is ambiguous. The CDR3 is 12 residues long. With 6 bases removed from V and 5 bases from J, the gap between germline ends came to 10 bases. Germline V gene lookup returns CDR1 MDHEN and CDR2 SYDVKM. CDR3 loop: CASSQGRYGYTF. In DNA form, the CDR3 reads TGTGCCAGCAGCCAAGGACGGTATGGCTACACCTTC.

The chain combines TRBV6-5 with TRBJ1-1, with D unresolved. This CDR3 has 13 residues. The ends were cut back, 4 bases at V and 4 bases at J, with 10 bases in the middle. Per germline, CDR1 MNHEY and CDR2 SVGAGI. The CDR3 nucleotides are TGTGCCAGCAGTTTAGGGATCGGCACTGAAGCTTTCTTT. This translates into CASSLGIGTEAFF.

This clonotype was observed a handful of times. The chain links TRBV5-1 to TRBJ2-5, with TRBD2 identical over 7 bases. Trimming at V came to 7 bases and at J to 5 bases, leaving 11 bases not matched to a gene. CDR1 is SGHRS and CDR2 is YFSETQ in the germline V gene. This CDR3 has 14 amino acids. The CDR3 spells CASASQGGLETQYF. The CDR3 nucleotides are TGCGCCAGCGCATCTCAGGGAGGGCTCGAGACCCAGTACTTC.

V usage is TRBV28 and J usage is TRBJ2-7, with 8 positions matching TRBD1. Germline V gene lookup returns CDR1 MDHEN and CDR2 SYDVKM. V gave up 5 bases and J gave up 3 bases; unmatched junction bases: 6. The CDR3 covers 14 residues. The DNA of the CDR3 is TGTGCCAGCAGTGAGGGACAGGAACTCTACGAGCAGTACGTC. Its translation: CASSEGQELYEQYV.

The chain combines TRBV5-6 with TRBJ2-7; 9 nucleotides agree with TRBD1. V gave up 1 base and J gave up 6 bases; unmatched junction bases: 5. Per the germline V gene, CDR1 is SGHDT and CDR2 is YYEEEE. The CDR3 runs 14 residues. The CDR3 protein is CASSLPGQGSEQYF. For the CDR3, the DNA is TGTGCCAGCAGCTTGCCGGGACAGGGTTCCGAGCAGTACTTC.

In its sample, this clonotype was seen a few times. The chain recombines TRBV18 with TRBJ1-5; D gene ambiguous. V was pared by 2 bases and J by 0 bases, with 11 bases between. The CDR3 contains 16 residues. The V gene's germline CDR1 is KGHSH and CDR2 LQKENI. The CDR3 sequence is CASSPSGSYSNQPQHF. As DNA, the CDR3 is TGTGCCAGCTCACCAAGCGGGTCTTATAGCAATCAGCCCCAGCATTTT.